This T cell receptor (beta chain) derives from a study of radiotherapy plus CTLA-4 blockade in lung cancer. In the study overall: Disease control was achieved by 31% of patients, and objective responses by 18%.

Repertoires were generated with immunoSEQ multiplex PCR, while TCRdb's copy carries only in-frame clones and drops some. The sample consists of about 80,000 clones, around 86% of them appearing once. Material: peripheral blood, obtained from a patient treated with radiotherapy plus ipilimumab. The sequence derives from a human donor with non-small cell lung cancer who had a partial response to radiotherapy plus ipilimumab.

CDR3 sequence reads: CSAGQEGNQPQHF. Here the CDR3 DNA reads TGCAGCGCTGGACAGGAGGGAAATCAGCCCCAGCATTTT. This chain joins TRBV29-1 and TRBJ1-5, with 7 bases matching TRBD1. Trimming removed 7 bases from V and 4 bases from J; junction bases left unmatched: 7. Germline V gene sequence: CDR1 SQVTM, CDR2 ANQGSEA. This CDR3 region has 13 residues.